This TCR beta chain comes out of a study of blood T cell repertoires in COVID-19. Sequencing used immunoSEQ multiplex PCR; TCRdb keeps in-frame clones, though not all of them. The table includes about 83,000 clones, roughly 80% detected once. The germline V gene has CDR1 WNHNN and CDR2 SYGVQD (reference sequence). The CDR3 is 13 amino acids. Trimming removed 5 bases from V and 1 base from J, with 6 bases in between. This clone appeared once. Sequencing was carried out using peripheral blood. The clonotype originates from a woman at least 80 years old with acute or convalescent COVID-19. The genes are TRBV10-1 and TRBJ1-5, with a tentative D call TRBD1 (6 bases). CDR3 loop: CASSTGSNQPQHF. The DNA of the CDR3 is TGCGCCAGCAGTACAGGGAGCAATCAGCCCCAGCATTTT.